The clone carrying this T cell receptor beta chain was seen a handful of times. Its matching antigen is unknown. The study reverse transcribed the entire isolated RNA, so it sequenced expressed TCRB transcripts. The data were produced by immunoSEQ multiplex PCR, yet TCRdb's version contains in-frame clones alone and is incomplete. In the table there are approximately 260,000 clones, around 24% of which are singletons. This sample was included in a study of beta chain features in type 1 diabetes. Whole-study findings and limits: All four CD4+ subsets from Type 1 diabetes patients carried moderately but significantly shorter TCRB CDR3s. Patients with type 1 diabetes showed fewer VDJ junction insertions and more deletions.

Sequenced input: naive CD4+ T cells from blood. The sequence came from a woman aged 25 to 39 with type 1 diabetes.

CDR3 region: CASSIPDRVGQPQHF. The CDR3 region has the DNA TGCGCCAGCAGCATACCAGACAGGGTTGGTCAGCCCCAGCATTTT. The chain joins TRBV4-1 to TRBJ1-5; TRBD1 matches at 7 bases. The CDR3 extends over 15 amino acids. V lost 5 bases and J lost 6; bases outside the gene matches: 10. Germline V lookup: CDR1 MGHRA, CDR2 YSYEKL.